The source of this TCR beta chain is a study of blood T cell repertoires in COVID-19 (dated by TCRdb to the early 2020s). About the full investigation: The collaborator samples originated in the United States, Italy and Spain and spanned the acute and convalescent phases of COVID-19. The prospective study material was composed of cDNA or gDNA derived from T cells, B-cell-depleted T cells, or PBMCs. Deeply sampled blood TCRbeta repertoires from subjects exposed to, actively infected with, or recovered from COVID-19 were included in the dataset. The repertoires were made available in a free public database intended to serve as a resource for research on the immune response to SARS-CoV-2. The samples were drawn from two sources: the first 160 participants of the ongoing ImmuneRACE study, and 950 to 1,500 subjects contributed by 6 global collaborators. A de-identified subject ID, COVID-19 status, age in years and sex were almost always included in the sample metadata. Where HLA class I and class II types were available, the types were taken from metadata supplied by the sample provider, not from assay-based typing. General study outcomes and caveats: The amount of clinical and demographic metadata varied by source and participant and was provided uncurated.

TCRbeta CDR3 regions were amplified from genomic DNA by means of the immunoSEQ Assay, a bias-controlled multiplex PCR. The authors' pipeline ran thus. Nucleated cell counts per sample were estimated from amplification of reference gene primers within the assay. To quantify the absolute abundance of each unique TCRbeta CDR3 rearrangement, sequence reads were collapsed and filtered. For each sample, productive Simpson clonality was calculated as the square root of Simpson's diversity index across productive rearrangements. What TCRdb holds here is the immuneACCESS table cut down to in-frame rearrangements. Part of the clones is not present; checked against another copy, under half of the missing clones reflect an unresolved V gene, and the others are unexplained. The DNA was the basis for D and trimming; V, J and clone size are from that table. The sample has some 320,000 clones on record, around 87% of them singletons. Clones ranked in the top ten supply approximately 5% of the sample.

Enrolling through a virtual design, the prospective study's participants ranged in age from roughly 18 to 90 years and lived across some 22 United States geographic areas. To assign participants to cohorts, the prospective study relied on clinical history that participants themselves reported in a screening survey and a study questionnaire. Recovered participants in ImmuneRACE Cohort 3 were defined as having two consecutive negative NP/OP PCR tests, clearance from a healthcare professional, or resolution of symptoms. Mobile phlebotomists in the prospective study collected whole blood, serum and a nasopharyngeal or oropharyngeal swab from every participant. Participants in the prospective study had the option to provide additional blood draws and questionnaires over an approximately two-month period. Prospective study blood samples were shipped either frozen or at room temperature before DNA extraction.

On this clone: What antigen it recognizes has not been identified. Within one base of it there is no much larger clone, and no base qualities were kept.

The germline V gene (reference sequence) specifies LGHDT as CDR1 and YNNKEL as CDR2. From cysteine to phenylalanine, the CDR3 is 15 amino acids long. Only the CDR3 DNA stays, 45 bases, in frame from base 1. V and J are trimmed by 5 bases and 2 bases, and the gene matches miss 4 bases of the junction. The chain uses TRBV3-1 (or the pseudogene TRBV3-2) and TRBJ2-3, with 10 middle bases fitting TRBD2. Sequencing was performed on PBMCs or T cells enriched from blood (not recorded which). This TCR was recovered from a woman in her thirties who had recovered from COVID-19. The CDR3 is CASSDSGGLTDTQYF. The DNA sequence is TGTGCCAGCAGCGATAGCGGGGGGCTCACAGATACGCAGTATTTT.